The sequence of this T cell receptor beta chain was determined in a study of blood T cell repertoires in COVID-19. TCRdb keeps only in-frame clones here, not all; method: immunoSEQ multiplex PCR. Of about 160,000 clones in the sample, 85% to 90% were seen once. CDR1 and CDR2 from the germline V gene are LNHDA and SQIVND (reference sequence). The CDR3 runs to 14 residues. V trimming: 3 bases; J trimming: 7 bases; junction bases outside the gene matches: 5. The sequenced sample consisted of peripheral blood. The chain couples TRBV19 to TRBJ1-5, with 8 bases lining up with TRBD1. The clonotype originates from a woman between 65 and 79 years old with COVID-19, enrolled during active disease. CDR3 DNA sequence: TGTGCCAGTAGTATCGGACAGGGAGGGCAGCCCCAGCATTTT. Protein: CASSIGQGGQPQHF. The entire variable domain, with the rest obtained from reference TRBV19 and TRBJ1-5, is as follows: DGGITQSPKYLFRKEGQNVTLSCEQNLNHDAMYWYRQDPGQGLRLIYYSQIVNDFQKGDIAEGYSVSREKKESFPLTVTSAQKNPTAFYLCASSIGQGGQPQHFGDGTRLSIL.